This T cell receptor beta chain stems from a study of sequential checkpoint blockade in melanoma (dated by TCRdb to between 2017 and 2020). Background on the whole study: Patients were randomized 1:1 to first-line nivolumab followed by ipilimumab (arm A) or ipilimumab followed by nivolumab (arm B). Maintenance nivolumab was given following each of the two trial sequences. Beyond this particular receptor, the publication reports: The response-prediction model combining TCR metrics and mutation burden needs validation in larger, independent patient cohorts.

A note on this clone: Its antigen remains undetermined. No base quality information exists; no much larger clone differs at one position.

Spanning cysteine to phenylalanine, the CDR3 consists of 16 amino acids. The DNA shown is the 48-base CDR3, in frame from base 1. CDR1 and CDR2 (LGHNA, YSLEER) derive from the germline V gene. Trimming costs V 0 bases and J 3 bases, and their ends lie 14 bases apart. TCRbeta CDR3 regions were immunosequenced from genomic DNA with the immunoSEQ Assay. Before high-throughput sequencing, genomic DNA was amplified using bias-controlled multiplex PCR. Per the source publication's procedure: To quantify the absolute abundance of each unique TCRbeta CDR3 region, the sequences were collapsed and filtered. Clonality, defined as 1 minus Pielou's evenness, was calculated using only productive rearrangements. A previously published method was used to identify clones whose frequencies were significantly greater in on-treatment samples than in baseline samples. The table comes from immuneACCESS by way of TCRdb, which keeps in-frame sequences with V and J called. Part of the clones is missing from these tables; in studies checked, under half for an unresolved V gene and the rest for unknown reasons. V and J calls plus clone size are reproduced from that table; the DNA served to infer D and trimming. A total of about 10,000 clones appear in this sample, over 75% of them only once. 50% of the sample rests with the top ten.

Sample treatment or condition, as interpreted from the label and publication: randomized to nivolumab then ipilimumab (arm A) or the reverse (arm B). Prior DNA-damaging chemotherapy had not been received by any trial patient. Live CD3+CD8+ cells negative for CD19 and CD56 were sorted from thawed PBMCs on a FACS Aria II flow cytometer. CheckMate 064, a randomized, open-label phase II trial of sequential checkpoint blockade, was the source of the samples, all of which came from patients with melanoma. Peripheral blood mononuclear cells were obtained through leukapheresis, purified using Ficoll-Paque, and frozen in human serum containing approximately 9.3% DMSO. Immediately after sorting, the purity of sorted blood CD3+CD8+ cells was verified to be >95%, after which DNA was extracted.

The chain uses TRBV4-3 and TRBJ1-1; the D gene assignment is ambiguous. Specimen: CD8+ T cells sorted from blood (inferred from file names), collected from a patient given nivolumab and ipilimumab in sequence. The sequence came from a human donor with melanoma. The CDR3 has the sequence CASSQDSRRVDTEAFF. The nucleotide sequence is TGCGCCAGCAGCCAAGATTCACGTAGAGTAGACACTGAAGCTTTCTTT.